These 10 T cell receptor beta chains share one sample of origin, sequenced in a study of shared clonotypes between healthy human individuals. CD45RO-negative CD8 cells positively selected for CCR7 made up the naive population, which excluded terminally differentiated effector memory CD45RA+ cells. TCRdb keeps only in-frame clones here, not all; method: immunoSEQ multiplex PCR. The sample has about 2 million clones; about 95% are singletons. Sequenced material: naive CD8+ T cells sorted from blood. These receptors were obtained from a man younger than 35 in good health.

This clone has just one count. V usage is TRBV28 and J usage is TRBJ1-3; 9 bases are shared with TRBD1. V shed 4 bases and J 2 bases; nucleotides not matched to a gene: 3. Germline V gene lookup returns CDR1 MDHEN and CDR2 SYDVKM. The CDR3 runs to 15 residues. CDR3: CASSSDRGPGNTIYF. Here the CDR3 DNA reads TGTGCCAGCAGTTCGGACAGGGGTCCTGGAAACACCATATATTTT. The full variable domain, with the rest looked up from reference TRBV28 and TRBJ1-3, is DVKVTQSSRYLVKRTGEKVFLECVQDMDHENMFWYRQDPGLGLRLIYFSYDVKMKEKGDIPEGYSVSREKKERFSLILESASTNQTSMYLCASSSDRGPGNTIYFGEGSWLTVV.

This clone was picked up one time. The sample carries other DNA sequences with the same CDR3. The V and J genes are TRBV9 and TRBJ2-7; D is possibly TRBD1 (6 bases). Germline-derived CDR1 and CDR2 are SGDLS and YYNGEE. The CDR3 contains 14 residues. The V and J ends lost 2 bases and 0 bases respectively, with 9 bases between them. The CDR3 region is CASSVGQSSYEQYF. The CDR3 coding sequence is TGTGCCAGCAGCGTTGGACAGAGCTCCTACGAGCAGTACTTC.

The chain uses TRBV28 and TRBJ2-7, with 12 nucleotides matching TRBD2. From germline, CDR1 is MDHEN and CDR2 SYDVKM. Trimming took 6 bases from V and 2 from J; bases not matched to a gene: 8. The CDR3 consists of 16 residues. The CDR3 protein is CASRPTSGGYAYEQYF. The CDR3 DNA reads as TGTGCCAGCAGACCGACTAGCGGGGGCTACGCCTACGAGCAGTACTTC.

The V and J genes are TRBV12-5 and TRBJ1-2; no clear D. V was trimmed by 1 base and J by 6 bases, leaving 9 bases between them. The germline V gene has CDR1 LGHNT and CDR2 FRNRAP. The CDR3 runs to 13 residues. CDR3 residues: CASGLGQVNGYTF. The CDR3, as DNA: TGTGCTAGTGGTTTGGGACAAGTGAATGGCTACACCTTC.

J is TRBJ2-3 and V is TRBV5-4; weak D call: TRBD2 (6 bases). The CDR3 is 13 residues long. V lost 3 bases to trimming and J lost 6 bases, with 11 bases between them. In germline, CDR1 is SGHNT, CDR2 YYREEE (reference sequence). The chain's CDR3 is CASSSALADTQYF. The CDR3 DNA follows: TGTGCCAGCAGCTCGGCTCTAGCGGATACGCAGTATTTT.

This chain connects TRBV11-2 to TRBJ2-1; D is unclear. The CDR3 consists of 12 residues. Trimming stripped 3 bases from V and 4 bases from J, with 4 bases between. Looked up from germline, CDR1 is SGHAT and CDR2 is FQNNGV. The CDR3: CASSLPYNEQFF. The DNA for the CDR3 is TGTGCCAGCAGCTTGCCGTACAATGAGCAGTTCTTC. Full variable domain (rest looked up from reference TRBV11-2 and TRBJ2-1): EAGVAQSPRYKIIEKRQSVAFWCNPISGHATLYWYQQILGQGPKLLIQFQNNGVVDDSQLPKDRFSAERLKGVDSTLKIQPAKLEDSAVYLCASSLPYNEQFFGPGTRLTVL.

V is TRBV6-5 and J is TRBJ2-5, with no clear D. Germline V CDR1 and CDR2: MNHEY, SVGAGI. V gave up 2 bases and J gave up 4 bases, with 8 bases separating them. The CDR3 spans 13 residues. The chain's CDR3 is CASSYQALETQYF. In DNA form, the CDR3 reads TGTGCCAGCAGTTACCAGGCACTAGAGACCCAGTACTTC.

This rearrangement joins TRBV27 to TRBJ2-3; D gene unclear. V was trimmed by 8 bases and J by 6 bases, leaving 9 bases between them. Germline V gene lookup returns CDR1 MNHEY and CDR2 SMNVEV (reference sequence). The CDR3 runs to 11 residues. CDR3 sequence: CASGLWDTQYF. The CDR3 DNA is TGTGCCAGCGGCCTATGGGATACGCAGTATTTT.

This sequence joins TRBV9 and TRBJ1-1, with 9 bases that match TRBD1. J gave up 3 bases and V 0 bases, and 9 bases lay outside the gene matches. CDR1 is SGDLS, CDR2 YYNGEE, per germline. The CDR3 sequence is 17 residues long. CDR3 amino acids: CASSVVQGQGPDTEAFF. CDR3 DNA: TGTGCCAGCAGCGTAGTTCAGGGACAGGGACCCGACACTGAAGCTTTCTTT.

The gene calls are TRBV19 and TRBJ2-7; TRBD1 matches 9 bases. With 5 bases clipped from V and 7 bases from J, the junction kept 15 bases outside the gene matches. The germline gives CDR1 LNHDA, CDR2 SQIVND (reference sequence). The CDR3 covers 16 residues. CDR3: CASSHFPGTGILEQYF. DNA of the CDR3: TGTGCCAGTAGTCATTTCCCCGGGACAGGGATTTTGGAGCAGTACTTC.